This T cell receptor beta chain was identified during a study of cytomegalovirus exposure and HLA in healthy donors. The wider study: A prior analysis found about 120 million unique TCR beta sequences from 170 million or so T cells.

CDR3 length equals 14 residues. Germline V gene sequence: CDR1 MDHEN, CDR2 SYDVKM. V was pared by 4 bases and J by 0 bases, with 7 bases between. General study points: Reportedly, a later analysis found an Asian-associated ancestry cluster had fewer N-insertions than the approximately 670-donor mean. Excluded: some indistinguishable V segments such as TRBV6-2 and TRBV6-3. The authors confirmed in vitro that a few CMV-associated chains were specific for CMV antigens.

With 60 Vbeta and 13 Jbeta primers, the PCR was carried out. Only in-frame clones appear in the TCRdb table, and some are missing; sequencing was by immunoSEQ multiplex PCR. Among about 180,000 clones listed, about 80% were seen once. A remark on this clone: Its antigen is currently unknown.

This TCR derives from a woman between 25 and 40 years old in good health and CMV-seronegative. The V and J genes are TRBV28 and TRBJ1-5; D ambiguous. Sequencing was done on a sample of PBMCs. CDR3 nucleotide sequence: TGTGCCAGCAGTTATCTTAGTAGCAATCAGCCCCAGCATTTT. This sequence encodes CASSYLSSNQPQHF.